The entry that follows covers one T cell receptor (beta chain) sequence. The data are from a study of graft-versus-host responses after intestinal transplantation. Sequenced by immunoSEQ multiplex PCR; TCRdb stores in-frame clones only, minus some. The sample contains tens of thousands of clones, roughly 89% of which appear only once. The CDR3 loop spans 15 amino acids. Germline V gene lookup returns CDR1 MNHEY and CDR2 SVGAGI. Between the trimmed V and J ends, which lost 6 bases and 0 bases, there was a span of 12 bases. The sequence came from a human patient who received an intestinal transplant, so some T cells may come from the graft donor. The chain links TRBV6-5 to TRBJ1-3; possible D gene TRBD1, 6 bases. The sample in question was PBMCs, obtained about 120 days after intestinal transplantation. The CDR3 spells CASSLQGFSGNTIYF. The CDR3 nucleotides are TGTGCCAGCAGCCTACAGGGCTTCTCTGGAAACACCATATATTTT.